This TCR beta chain appears in the sequencing data of a study of blood T cell repertoires in COVID-19. In the study overall: Acute-phase and convalescent COVID-19 samples originated in the United States, Italy and Spain. PBMCs, B-cell-depleted T cells, or T cells provided the cDNA or gDNA that made up the material.

The CDR3 runs 15 residues. Germline V lookup: CDR1 MGHRA, CDR2 YSYEKL. V lost 4 bases to trimming and J lost 5 bases, with 17 bases between them. How the authors handled the data: The authors estimated nucleated cell counts from reference gene primer amplification. Data came from immunoSEQ multiplex PCR; TCRdb stores just in-frame clones and leaves some out. Clonal size and the V and J genes are those of that table, whereas D and trimming came from the DNA. Altogether about 160,000 clones are present, roughly 78% being singletons, with the ten largest covering roughly 15%. The clonotype originates from a human donor with acute or convalescent COVID-19. The donor label of this sample is uncertain. J is TRBJ2-5 and V is TRBV4-1, with D hard to call. The sample was peripheral blood. CDR3 coding DNA: TGCGCCAGCAGCCCGGCCGGAACCATGAGGGAGACCCAGTACTTC. Its protein product is CASSPAGTMRETQYF.